The rows below give T cell receptor beta chains drawn from one sample of a study of CD8+CD57+ T cells in acquired aplastic anemia. TCRdb called the reads again in MiXCR, with one record for every CDR3 protein. The data contain about 180,000 distinct CDR3 sequences, 63% of them seen just once; the ten biggest clones take up roughly 43%. What was sequenced was sorted CD4+, CD8+, or CD8+CD57+ T cells (not recorded which) from PBMCs. These receptors came from a human donor with aplastic anemia. CDR3s include the opening cysteine and the closing phenylalanine or tryptophan. D genes are given only for firm matches. The listing skips clone size in some rows; elsewhere it reads once, few, many or a size class.

>few|14|TRBD1|TRBJ1-1|TRBV24-1
TGTGCCACCAGTGAGGGGACAGTGAACACTGAAGCTTTCTTT
CATSEGTVNTEAFF
>.|16|.|TRBJ2-3|TRBV7-9
TGTGCCAGCAGCTCCGGATCTTCAACTAGAGCAGATACGCAGTATTTT
CASSSGSSTRADTQYF
>.|16|TRBD2|TRBJ2-5|TRBV7-8
TGTGCCAGCAGCCCAGGACTAGCGGGCGCCGGGGAGGCCCAGTACTTC
CASSPGLAGAGEAQYF
>.|14|TRBD1|TRBJ1-4|TRBV5-1
TGCGCCAGTTACCCCGTGGGACAGGGGGAAAAACTGTTTTTT
CASYPVGQGEKLFF
>few|14|.|TRBJ1-6|TRBV20-1
TGCAGTGCCTCGGTGGCGAGGGAAGGTTCACCCCTCCACTTT
CSASVAREGSPLHF
>few|13|TRBD1|TRBJ1-6|TRBV20-1
TGCAGTGCTAGAGTCAGGGGGCGCGAGTCCCTCCACTTT
CSARVRGRESLHF
>few|18|TRBD2|TRBJ2-3|TRBV7-8
TGTGCCAGCAGCTTAGGATTTGGCGGAGCGGGAGGTACAGATACGCAGTATTTT
CASSLGFGGAGGTDTQYF
>.|13|.|TRBJ1-2|TRBV24-1
TGTGCCACCAGTGATGGTAACAGTTTGGGCTACACCTTC
CATSDGNSLGYTF
>many|12|.|TRBJ1-1|TRBV12-1
TGTGCCAGCAGCTTTGAGAGGGGTGAAGCTTTCTTT
CASSFERGEAFF
>.|15|.|TRBJ2-1|TRBV19
TGTGCCAGTAGTACAGGCAGGGGTCCCCGAGATGAGCAGTTCTTC
CASSTGRGPRDEQFF
>.|15|TRBD2|TRBJ2-7|TRBV7-2
TGCGCCAGCAGCCAAGATCATGCGACTAGCGGGAGCTGGTACTTC
CASSQDHATSGSWYF
>many|12|.|TRBJ2-2|TRBV6-5
TGTGCCAGCAGTTTCCTTTCCGGGGAGCTGTTTTTT
CASSFLSGELFF
>.|13|.|TRBJ1-2|TRBV2
TGTGCCAGTCAGGAACAGTTCGGCTATGGCTACACCTTC
CASQEQFGYGYTF
>.|15|TRBD1|TRBJ1-6|TRBV7-3
TGTGCCAGCAGCCCTTCGACAGGGAGGAATTCACCCCTCCACTTT
CASSPSTGRNSPLHF
>.|12|.|TRBJ1-6|TRBV20-1
TGCAGTGCTAGAGGGATCGCTTCACCCCTCCACTTT
CSARGIASPLHF
>once|14|TRBD1|TRBJ1-2|TRBV7-2
TGTGCCAGTAGCTTAGAGGGGGCCTACTATGGCTACACCTTC
CASSLEGAYYGYTF
>.|13|.|TRBJ1-4|TRBV15
TGTGCCACCAGGGGGGGAAATAATGAAAAACTGTTTTTT
CATRGGNNEKLFF
>.|11|.|TRBJ1-1|TRBV29-1
TGCAGCGTTGATATGGGCACTGAAGCTTTCTTT
CSVDMGTEAFF
>.|14|TRBD1|TRBJ1-2|TRBV5-1
TGCGCCAGCAGCGAGGGACAGGGAACGAGTGGCTACACCTTC
CASSEGQGTSGYTF
>.|15|.|TRBJ1-3|TRBV5-1
TGCGCCAGCAGCCCCCGGGTGAACTCTGGAAACACCATATATTTT
CASSPRVNSGNTIYF
>.|14|.|TRBJ2-7|TRBV7-2
TGTGCCAGCAGCCCATGGGGAAAGAACTACAAGCAGTACTTC
CASSPWGKNYKQYF
>.|14|TRBD1|TRBJ2-5|TRBV7-9
TGTGCCAGCAGGGGGACAGGAGCTGGGGAGACCCAGTACTTC
CASRGTGAGETQYF
>.|12|.|TRBJ1-1|TRBV5-6
TGTGCCAGCAGCCGCCTTGGCCCTGAAGCTTTCTTT
CASSRLGPEAFF
>many|14|.|TRBJ1-1|TRBV2
TGTGCCAGCAGTGACGGAATGGGGGGCGCTGAAGCTTTCTTT
CASSDGMGGAEAFF
>once|14|.|TRBJ2-3|TRBV15
TGTGCCACCAGGGGGAGGGGGGGCACAGATACGCAGTATTTT
CATRGRGGTDTQYF
>.|11|.|TRBJ1-1|TRBV6-5
TGTGCCAGCCAACGGAACACTGAAGCTTTCTTT
CASQRNTEAFF
>.|16|TRBD1|TRBJ1-5|TRBV10-3
TGTGCCATCAGTGACAGGGGGCTTGGTAGCAATCAGCCCCAGCATTTT
CAISDRGLGSNQPQHF
>.|12|.|TRBJ1-5|TRBV19
TGTGCCGCAGGGAGGGCAGTGGAACCCCAGCATTTT
CAAGRAVEPQHF
>.|13|.|TRBJ2-7|TRBV29-1
TGCAGCGTTGAAGGGGCCGGAGAGGCAGAGCAGTACTTC
CSVEGAGEAEQYF
>.|15|TRBD2|TRBJ2-1|TRBV20-1
TGCAGTACTAGAGAACAGCGGGAGTTGTATCGTGAGCAGTTCTTC
CSTREQRELYREQFF
>.|19|.|TRBJ1-3|TRBV24-1
TGTGCCACCCGAGGGAGGGTGATCAGCCCCTATACTACTGGAAACACCATATATTTT
CATRGRVISPYTTGNTIYF
>.|13|.|TRBJ1-1|TRBV15
TGTGCCACCAGCTCGCCGGGAAGCACTGAAGCTTTCTTT
CATSSPGSTEAFF
>.|14|.|TRBJ1-2|TRBV10-2
TGCGCCAGCAGCATAACCAAGGACAGCTATGGCTACACCTTC
CASSITKDSYGYTF
>.|15|TRBD1|TRBJ1-3|TRBV7-3
TGTGCCAGCAGCTTAGGACAGGGCGGAGGAAACACCATATATTTT
CASSLGQGGGNTIYF
>.|13|.|TRBJ2-3|TRBV19
TGTGCCAGTAGTAAAACTAGCACAGATACGCAGTATTTT
CASSKTSTDTQYF
>many|13|.|TRBJ2-2|TRBV9
TGTGCCAGCAGCGCCGGCAACACCGGGGAGCTGTTTTTT
CASSAGNTGELFF
>.|15|TRBD1|TRBJ1-5|TRBV2
TGTGCCAGCAGTACACAGGGGACTACTTATCAGCCCCAGCATTTT
CASSTQGTTYQPQHF
>.|16|.|TRBJ1-2|TRBV10-2
TGCGCCAGCACCCCGATTGGAGGCCAGTATAACTATGGCTACACCTTC
CASTPIGGQYNYGYTF
>.|14|.|TRBJ1-1|TRBV24-1
TGTGCCACCAGTGAGGCGGGGGGGGGGTCTGAAGCTTTCTTT
CATSEAGGGSEAFF
>many|13|TRBD2|TRBJ2-7|TRBV2
TGTGCCAGCATCGATGGGGGGGATCGCGAGCAGTACTTC
CASIDGGDREQYF
>.|15|TRBD2|TRBJ2-3|TRBV24-1
TGTGCCACCAGTGATGCCAGCGGGACGGAAGATACGCAGTATTTT
CATSDASGTEDTQYF
>.|15|.|TRBJ1-4|TRBV7-9
TGTGCCAGCAGCTTCGTGGAGACCAGAAATGAAAAACTGTTTTTT
CASSFVETRNEKLFF
>.|18|TRBD1|TRBJ1-4|TRBV10-1
TGCGCCAGCAGTGAGAAGGACAGGAGTCGCACTACTCTGGTAAAACTGTTTTTT
CASSEKDRSRTTLVKLFF
>.|12|.|TRBJ1-2|TRBV13
TGTGCCAGCGGACGGGGGTCACATGGCTACACCTTC
CASGRGSHGYTF
>.|16|.|TRBJ1-6|TRBV20-1
TGCAGTGCTAGATTAACGACGACCGATTTCCTTTCACCCCTCCACTTT
CSARLTTTDFLSPLHF
>.|16|TRBD1|TRBJ1-1|TRBV5-1
TGCGCCAGCAGCTTGATGGGACAGGGGGCGAGGACTGAAGCTTTCTTT
CASSLMGQGARTEAFF
>.|15|TRBD1|TRBJ2-5|TRBV5-6
TGTGCCAGCAGCTTGAGGACAGGGGTAGTAGAGACCCAGTACTTC
CASSLRTGVVETQYF